The following is a T cell receptor beta chain sequence with its context. Its antigen remains unidentified. The source of the sample is a study of shared clonotypes between healthy human individuals. Regarding the study as a whole: Generation of non-shared clonotypes was less probable than generation of clonotypes shared by all four donors.

Sequenced by immunoSEQ multiplex PCR; TCRdb stores in-frame clones only, minus some. The data hold about 710,000 clones, with around four fifths observed a single time. The TCR was taken from a woman aged 25 to 39 in good health. Sequenced: memory CD4+ T cells sorted from blood. The subset denotes: CD45RA-negative fraction.

This CDR3 reads CASSLFTGNTEAFF. The CDR3 nucleotides read TGTGCCAGCAGTTTATTCACTGGGAACACTGAAGCTTTCTTT. The chain employs TRBV27 and TRBJ1-1; unclear D gene. CDR1 is MNHEY and CDR2 is SMNVEV in the germline V gene (reference sequence). The ends were cut back, 1 base at V and 1 base at J, with 7 bases in the middle. The CDR3 is 14 residues long.